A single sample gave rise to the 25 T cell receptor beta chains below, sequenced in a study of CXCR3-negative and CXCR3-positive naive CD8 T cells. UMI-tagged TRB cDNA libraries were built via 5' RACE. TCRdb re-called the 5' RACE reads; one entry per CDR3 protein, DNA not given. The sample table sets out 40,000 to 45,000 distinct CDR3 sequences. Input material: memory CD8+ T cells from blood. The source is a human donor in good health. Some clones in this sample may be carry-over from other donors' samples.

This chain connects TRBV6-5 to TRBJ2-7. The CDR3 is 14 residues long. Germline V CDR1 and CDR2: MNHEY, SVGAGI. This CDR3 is CASSYTGGTYEQYF.

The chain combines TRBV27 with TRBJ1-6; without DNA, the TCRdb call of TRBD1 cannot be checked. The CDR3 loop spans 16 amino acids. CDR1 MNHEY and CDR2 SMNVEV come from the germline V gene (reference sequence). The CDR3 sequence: CASRIQGLGPNSPLHF.

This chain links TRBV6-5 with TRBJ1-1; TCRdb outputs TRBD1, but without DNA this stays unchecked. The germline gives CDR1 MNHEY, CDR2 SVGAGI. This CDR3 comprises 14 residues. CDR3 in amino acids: CASSYGGGNTEAFF.

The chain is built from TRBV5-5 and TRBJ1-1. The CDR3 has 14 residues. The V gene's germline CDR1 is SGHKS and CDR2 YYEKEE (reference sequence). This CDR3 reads CASSFLGFDTEAFF. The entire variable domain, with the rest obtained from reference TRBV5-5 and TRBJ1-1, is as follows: DAGVTQSPTHLIKTRGQQVTLRCSPISGHKSVSWYQQVLGQGPQFIFQYYEKEERGRGNFPDRFSARQFPNYSSELNVNALLLGDSALYLCASSFLGFDTEAFFGQGTRLTVV.

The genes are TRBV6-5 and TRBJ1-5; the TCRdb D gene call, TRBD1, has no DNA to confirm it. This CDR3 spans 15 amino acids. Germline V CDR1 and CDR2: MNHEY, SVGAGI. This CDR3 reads CASSPTGFGNQPQHF.

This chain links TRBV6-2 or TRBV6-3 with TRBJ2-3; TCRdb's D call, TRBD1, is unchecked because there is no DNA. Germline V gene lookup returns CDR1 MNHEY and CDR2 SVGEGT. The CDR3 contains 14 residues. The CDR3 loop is CASSYRPEADTQYF.

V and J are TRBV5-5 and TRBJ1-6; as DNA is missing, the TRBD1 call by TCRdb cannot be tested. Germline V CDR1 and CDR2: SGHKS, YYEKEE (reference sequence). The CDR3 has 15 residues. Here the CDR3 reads CASSLGGTPGAPLHF. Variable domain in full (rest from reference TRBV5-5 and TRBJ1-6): DAGVTQSPTHLIKTRGQQVTLRCSPISGHKSVSWYQQVLGQGPQFIFQYYEKEERGRGNFPDRFSARQFPNYSSELNVNALLLGDSALYLCASSLGGTPGAPLHFGNGTRLTVT.

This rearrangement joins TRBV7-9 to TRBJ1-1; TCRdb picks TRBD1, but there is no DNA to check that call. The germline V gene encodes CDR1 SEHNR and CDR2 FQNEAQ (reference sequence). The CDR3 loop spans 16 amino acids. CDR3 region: CASSVGGGTVNTEAFF.

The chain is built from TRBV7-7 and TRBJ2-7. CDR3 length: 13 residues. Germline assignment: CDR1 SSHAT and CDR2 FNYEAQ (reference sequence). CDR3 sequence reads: CASRYPYQYEQYF.

The CDR3 here is CASSSGPGQGTQETQYF. The chain has TRBV12-3 or TRBV12-4 and TRBJ2-5; TCRdb's D call, TRBD1, is unchecked because there is no DNA. This CDR3 has 17 residues.

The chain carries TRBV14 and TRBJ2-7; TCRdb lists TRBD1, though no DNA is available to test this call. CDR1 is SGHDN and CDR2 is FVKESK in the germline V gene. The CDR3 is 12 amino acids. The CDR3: CASSPSGHEQYF.

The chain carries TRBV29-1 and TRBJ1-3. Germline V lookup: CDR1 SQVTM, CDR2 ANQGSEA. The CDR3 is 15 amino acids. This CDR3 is CSVEDFGSSGNTIYF.

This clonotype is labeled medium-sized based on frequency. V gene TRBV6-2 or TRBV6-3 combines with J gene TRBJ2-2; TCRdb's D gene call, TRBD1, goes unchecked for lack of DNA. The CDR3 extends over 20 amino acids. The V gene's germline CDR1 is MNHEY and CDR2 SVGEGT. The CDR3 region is CASRTLQGAGTIANTGELFF.

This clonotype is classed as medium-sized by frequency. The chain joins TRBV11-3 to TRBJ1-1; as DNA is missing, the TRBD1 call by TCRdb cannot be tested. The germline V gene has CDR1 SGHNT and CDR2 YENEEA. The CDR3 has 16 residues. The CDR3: CASSSRDRGMNTEAFF.

The CDR3 here is CSGRDSNTGELFF. The rearrangement uses TRBV29-1 and TRBJ2-2; the D call from TCRdb, TRBD2, cannot be confirmed without DNA. Germline CDR1 is SQVTM and CDR2 is ANQGSEA. The CDR3 is 13 residues long.

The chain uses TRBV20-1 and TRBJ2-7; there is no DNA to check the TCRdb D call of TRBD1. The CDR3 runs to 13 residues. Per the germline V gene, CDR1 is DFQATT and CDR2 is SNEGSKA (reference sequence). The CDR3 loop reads CSARVQGTYEQYF.

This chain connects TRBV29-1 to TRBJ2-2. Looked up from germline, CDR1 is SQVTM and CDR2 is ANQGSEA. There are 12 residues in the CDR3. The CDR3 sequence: CSVEVAPGELFF.

This CDR3 reads CASRTLAISERHEQYF. This rearrangement joins TRBV28 to TRBJ2-7; TCRdb lists TRBD2, though no DNA is available to test this call. The CDR3 runs 16 residues. The germline V gene encodes CDR1 MDHEN and CDR2 SYDVKM.

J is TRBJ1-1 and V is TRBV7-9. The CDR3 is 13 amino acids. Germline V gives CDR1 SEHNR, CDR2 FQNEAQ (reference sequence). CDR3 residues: CASSLLTDTEAFF.

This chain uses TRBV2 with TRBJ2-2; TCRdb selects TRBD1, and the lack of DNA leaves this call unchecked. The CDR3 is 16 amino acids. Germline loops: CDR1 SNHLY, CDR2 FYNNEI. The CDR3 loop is CASIGDRGVYTGELFF.

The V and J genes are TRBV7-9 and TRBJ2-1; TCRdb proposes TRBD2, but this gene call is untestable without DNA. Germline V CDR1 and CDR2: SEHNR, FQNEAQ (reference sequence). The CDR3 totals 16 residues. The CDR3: CASSFRTSGAYNEQFF.

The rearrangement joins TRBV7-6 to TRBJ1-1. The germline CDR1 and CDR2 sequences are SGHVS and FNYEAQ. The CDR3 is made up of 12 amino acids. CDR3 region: CASSLVEAEAFF.

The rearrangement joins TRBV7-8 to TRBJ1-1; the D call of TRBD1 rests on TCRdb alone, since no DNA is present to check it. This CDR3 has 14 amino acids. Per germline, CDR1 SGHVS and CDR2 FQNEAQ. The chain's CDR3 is CASNDRGLNTVAFF.

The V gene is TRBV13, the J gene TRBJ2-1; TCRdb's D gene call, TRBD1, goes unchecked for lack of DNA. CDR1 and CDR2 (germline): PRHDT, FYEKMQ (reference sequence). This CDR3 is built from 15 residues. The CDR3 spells CASSLSRGQGNEQFF. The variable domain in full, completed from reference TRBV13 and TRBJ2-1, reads AAGVIQSPRHLIKEKRETATLKCYPIPRHDTVYWYQQGPGQDPQFLISFYEKMQSDKGSIPDRFSAQQFSDYHSELNMSSLELGDSALYFCASSLSRGQGNEQFFGPGTRLTVL.

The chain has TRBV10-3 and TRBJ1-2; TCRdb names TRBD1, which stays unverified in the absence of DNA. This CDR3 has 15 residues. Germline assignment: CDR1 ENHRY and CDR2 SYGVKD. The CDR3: CAISDAGETNYGYTF.